Reported below is one T cell receptor beta chain. Target depth was 1 in 200,000 to 1 in 1 million T cells, about 10x per clonotype. The assay was immunoSEQ multiplex PCR, and TCRdb's table has in-frame clones only and misses some. The sample contains about 160,000 clones, nearly 90% of which appear only once. The CDR3 runs 14 residues. Trimming removed 5 bases from V and 8 bases from J; junction bases left unmatched: 9. Germline CDR1 is MNHEY and CDR2 is SVGAGI. This sample was included in a study of cytotoxic CD8 clonotypes in ibrutinib-treated CLL. The chain employs TRBV6-5 and TRBJ1-3, with TRBD1 matching over 7 bases. The sequencing here drew on PBMCs, taken at disease progression, from a patient treated with ibrutinib. The receptor was derived from a human donor with chronic lymphocytic leukemia. The CDR3 DNA reads as TGTGCCAGCAGTGAGACAGGGAGGGGAGACACCATATATTTT. Protein sequence: CASSETGRGDTIYF.